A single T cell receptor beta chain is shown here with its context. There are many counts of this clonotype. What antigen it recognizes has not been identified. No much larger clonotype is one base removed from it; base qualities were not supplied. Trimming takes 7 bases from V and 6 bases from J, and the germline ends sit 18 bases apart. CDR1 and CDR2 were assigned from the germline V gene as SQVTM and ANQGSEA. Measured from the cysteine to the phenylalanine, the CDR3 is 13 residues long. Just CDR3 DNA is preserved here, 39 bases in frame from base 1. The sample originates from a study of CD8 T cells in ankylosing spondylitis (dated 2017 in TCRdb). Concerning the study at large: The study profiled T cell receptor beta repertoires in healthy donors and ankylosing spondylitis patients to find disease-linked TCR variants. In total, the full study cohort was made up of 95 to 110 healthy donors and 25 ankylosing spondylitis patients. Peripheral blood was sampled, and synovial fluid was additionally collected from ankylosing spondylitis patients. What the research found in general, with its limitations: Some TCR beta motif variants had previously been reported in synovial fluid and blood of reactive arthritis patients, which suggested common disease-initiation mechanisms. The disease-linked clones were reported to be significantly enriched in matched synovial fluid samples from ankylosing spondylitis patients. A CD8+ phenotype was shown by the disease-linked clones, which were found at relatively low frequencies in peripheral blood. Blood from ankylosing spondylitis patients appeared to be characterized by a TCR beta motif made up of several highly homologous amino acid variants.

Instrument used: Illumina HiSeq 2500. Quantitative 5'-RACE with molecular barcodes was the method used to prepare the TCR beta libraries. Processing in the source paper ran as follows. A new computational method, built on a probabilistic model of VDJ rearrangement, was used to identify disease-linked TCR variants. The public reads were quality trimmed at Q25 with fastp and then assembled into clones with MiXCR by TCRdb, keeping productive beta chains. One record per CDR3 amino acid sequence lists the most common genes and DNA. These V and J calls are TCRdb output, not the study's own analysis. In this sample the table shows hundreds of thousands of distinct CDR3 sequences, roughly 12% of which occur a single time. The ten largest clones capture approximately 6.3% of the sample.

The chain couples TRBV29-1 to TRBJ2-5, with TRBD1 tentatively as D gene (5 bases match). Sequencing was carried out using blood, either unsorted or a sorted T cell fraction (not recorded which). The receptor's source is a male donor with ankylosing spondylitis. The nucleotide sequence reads TGCAGCGGCCTTTGGACAATTCCAAAGACCCAGTACTTC. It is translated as CSGLWTIPKTQYF.